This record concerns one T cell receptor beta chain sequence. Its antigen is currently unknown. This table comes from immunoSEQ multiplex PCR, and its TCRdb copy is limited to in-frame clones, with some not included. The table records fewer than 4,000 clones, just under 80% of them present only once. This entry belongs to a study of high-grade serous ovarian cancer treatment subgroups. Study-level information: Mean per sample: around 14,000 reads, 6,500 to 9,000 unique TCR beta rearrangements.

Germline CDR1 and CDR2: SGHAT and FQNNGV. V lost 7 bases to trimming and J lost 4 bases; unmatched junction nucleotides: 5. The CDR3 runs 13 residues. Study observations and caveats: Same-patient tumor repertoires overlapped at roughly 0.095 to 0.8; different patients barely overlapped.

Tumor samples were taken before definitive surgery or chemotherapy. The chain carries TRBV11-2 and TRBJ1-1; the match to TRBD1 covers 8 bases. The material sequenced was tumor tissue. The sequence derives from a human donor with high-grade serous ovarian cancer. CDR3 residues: CASTQDRGTEAFF. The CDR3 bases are TGTGCCAGCACCCAAGACAGGGGCACTGAAGCTTTCTTT.